The TCR beta chain under discussion was sequenced for a study of T cell repertoires in cytomegalovirus infection. At the level of the study: Public signatures in TCR beta pointed to CMV infection and matching HLA type. Study observations and caveats: HLA-C-restricted CMV-specific TCR beta clonotypes prevailed in the ex vivo response. The study identified carriers of CMV plus the relevant HLA from cumulative public TCR beta family frequency.

This clonotype was detected a few times. What it binds is unknown. TCRdb fed the reads into MiXCR, producing one record per CDR3 protein. The top ten clones hold 2.8% of a sample with about 740,000 distinct CDR3 sequences, approximately 40% of them seen once. This CDR3 has 14 amino acids. Trimming stripped 5 bases from V and 10 bases from J, with 20 bases between. The receptor comes from a human donor in good health (CMV status not recorded). Some clones in this sample may be carry-over from other donors' samples. The source material was PBMCs. The J gene is TRBJ1-1, the V gene TRBV12-3 or TRBV12-4, with a weak D call TRBD1 (6 bases). The CDR3 here is CASSASTGNRRAFF. The CDR3 DNA follows: TGTGCCAGCAGTGCCTCCACAGGGAATCGGCGAGCTTTCTTT.